The rows below give T cell receptor beta chains drawn from one sample of a study of regulatory T cells in long-lasting Graves disease. TCRdb re-analysed the multiplex PCR reads in MiXCR, keeping a single row per CDR3 protein. The data show roughly 420,000 distinct CDR3 sequences, with roughly 15% seen just once and approximately 19% held by the top ten. The same sample was also studied in work on T cells in Graves' hyperthyroidism and ophthalmopathy.

This sample comprised peripheral blood mononuclear cells (PBMCs), obtained at new diagnosis, from a patient treated with antithyroid drugs. These receptors all come from a woman between 50 and 59 years old with Graves disease. CDR3s include the opening cysteine and the closing phenylalanine or tryptophan. The order of the fields is V gene, J gene, CDR3 length, D gene, CDR3 protein. A D gene is named only where the DNA matches it firmly.

TRBV2	TRBJ1-1	15	TRBD1	CASRWDRGGKTEAFF
TRBV30	TRBJ1-2	14	TRBD1	CAWSVDRGAYGYTF
TRBV7-2	TRBJ2-1	12	.	CASSLGAGRQFF
TRBV10-3	TRBJ1-5	12	.	CAISDVDQPQHF
TRBV7-3	TRBJ2-2	17	TRBD2	CASSFSGTTKNTGELFF
TRBV28	TRBJ1-6	14	.	CASSLGLFNSPLHF
TRBV9	TRBJ2-7	14	TRBD2	CASSVLAGTYEQYF
TRBV5-1	TRBJ2-7	13	.	CASSISPPNEQYF
TRBV7-2	TRBJ2-1	14	.	CASSLVGRAAEQFF
TRBV19	TRBJ2-2	15	.	CASSILGINTGELFF
TRBV30	TRBJ1-5	15	.	CAWSVLRGGNQPQHF
TRBV28	TRBJ2-1	14	TRBD2	CASSSGPTSGPTNF
TRBV20-1	TRBJ2-1	13	TRBD2	CSARVSGRRERFF
TRBV7-3	TRBJ1-2	13	TRBD1	CASSSTGDQGYTF
TRBV30	TRBJ2-1	15	TRBD2	CALQGLAGVGNEQFF
TRBV11-2	TRBJ2-2	23	TRBD2	CASSLVVLNSNLAGGPWTGELFF
TRBV7-9	TRBJ1-4	16	TRBD1	CASSPDRGRMDEKLFF
TRBV28	TRBJ2-7	12	.	CASSFRLAGTNF
TRBV6-5	TRBJ2-7	16	TRBD2	CASSYSGLAGAHEQYF
TRBV5-1	TRBJ2-3	14	TRBD1	CASSAGQGADTQYF
TRBV18	TRBJ1-1	14	.	CASSLSTLSTEAFF
TRBV9	TRBJ2-1	18	TRBD2	CASSVVGGSSGRGHEQFF
TRBV9	TRBJ2-2	15	.	CASSSRGPNTGELFF
TRBV9	TRBJ2-2	16	TRBD1	CASRAAGQGATGELFF
TRBV20-1	TRBJ1-2	12	.	CGGRGIVQGYTF
TRBV6-1	TRBJ1-5	13	TRBD1	CASSTGVYQPQHF
TRBV7-9	TRBJ2-3	18	.	CASSLARVGKRRTDTQYF
TRBV19	TRBJ1-1	13	TRBD1	CASRWTGGSEAFF
TRBV3-1	TRBJ2-7	16	.	CASSQDLAPYTYEQYF
TRBV28	TRBJ1-2	14	.	CASSLRPSNYGYTF
TRBV7-2	TRBJ2-1	15	.	CASRTSTGRHNEQFF
TRBV30	TRBJ2-7	13	TRBD1	CAWSVGQGNEQYF
TRBV7-9	TRBJ2-3	15	TRBD2	CASSLVSGAEDTQYF
TRBV10-1	TRBJ2-1	16	TRBD2	CASKPGLAGGDNEQFF
TRBV6-1	TRBJ2-7	15	TRBD1	CASSLDRGSSYEQYF
TRBV3-1	TRBJ2-2	15	.	CASSQTGTYTGELFF
TRBV7-9	TRBJ2-3	15	TRBD1	CASSPGTGNSDTQYF
TRBV7-9	TRBJ2-3	15	TRBD2	CASRIAGEGTDTQYF
TRBV2	TRBJ2-1	14	TRBD2	CASSAGLAVNEQFF
TRBV3-1	TRBJ1-1	14	.	CAGSQAGSRTEAFF